Each of the 25 T cell receptor beta chains below was sequenced from the same sample in a study of regulatory T cells in long-lasting Graves disease. Construction of TCR beta libraries relied on iRepertoire HTBI primers and on Arm-PCR targeting CDR3 regions. TCRdb itself ran the multiplex PCR reads through MiXCR, one entry per CDR3 protein. The sample lists about 420,000 distinct CDR3 sequences; roughly 17% were seen once. The time point here: newly diagnosed GD, antithyroid drugs for less than 3 months. The TCR library was made from RNA that had been extracted from PBMCs in TRIzol. These records were also assigned to another study, of T cells in Graves' hyperthyroidism and ophthalmopathy.

Here the sequenced sample was peripheral blood mononuclear cells (PBMCs), taken at new diagnosis, from a patient treated with antithyroid drugs. These receptors all come from a woman between 18 and 29 years old with Graves disease.

This clonotype was seen many times. V is TRBV30 and J is TRBJ2-3; a weak D match, TRBD2 (5 bases). There are 12 residues in the CDR3. CDR1 and CDR2 from the germline V gene are GTSNPN and SVGIG (reference sequence). V gave up 4 bases and J gave up 1 base, with 6 bases separating them. CDR3 bases: TGTGCCTGGATCGGGGGCACAGATACGCAGTATTTT. This codes for CAWIGGTDTQYF.

This clonotype was recorded at least ten times. The rearrangement uses TRBV2 and TRBJ2-1; D is unresolved. Deletions cut 3 bases from V and 3 bases from J, with 9 bases between. This CDR3 contains 14 residues. Germline V gene lookup returns CDR1 SNHLY and CDR2 FYNNEI. CDR3 sequence reads: CASSDYYLYNEQFF. DNA for the CDR3: TGTGCCAGCAGTGACTACTATCTCTACAATGAGCAGTTCTTC.

This clonotype appeared many times. The gene calls are TRBV7-2 and TRBJ2-1; 13 bases align to TRBD2. The CDR3 covers 15 residues. Trimming cost V 5 bases and J 6 bases; bases outside gene matches: 4. Germline V CDR1 and CDR2: SGHTA, FQGNSA. CDR3 residues: CASSLRLAGGNEQFF. The CDR3 DNA reads as TGTGCCAGCAGCCTAAGACTAGCGGGAGGCAATGAGCAGTTCTTC.

This clonotype was counted at least ten times. This chain uses TRBV28 with TRBJ2-5; D is unclear. Germline V gene lookup returns CDR1 MDHEN and CDR2 SYDVKM. The CDR3 has 11 residues. Trimming shortened V by 6 bases and J by 2 bases, and 4 bases separated the two germline ends. The DNA for the CDR3 is TGTGCCAGCAGCCGACAAGAGACCCAGTACTTC. This encodes CASSRQETQYF.

This clonotype has ten or more counts. J is TRBJ2-7 and V is TRBV6-2 or TRBV6-3; D unresolved. Trimming left V 2 bases short and J 2 bases short, with 4 bases between. There are 12 residues in the CDR3. CDR1 is MNHEY and CDR2 is SVGEGT in the germline V gene. CDR3 protein: CASSYDPYEQYF. CDR3 DNA: TGTGCCAGCAGTTACGATCCCTACGAGCAGTACTTC.

This sequence joins TRBV5-1 and TRBJ2-2, with no clear D. The CDR3 is 16 amino acids. The germline V gene encodes CDR1 SGHRS and CDR2 YFSETQ. V lost 2 bases and J lost 1, with 12 bases in between. The CDR3 DNA reads as TGCGCCAGCAGCTTCGCAGCCCAGAAGAACACCGGGGAGCTGTTTTTT. Translated: CASSFAAQKNTGELFF.

The V and J genes are TRBV15 and TRBJ1-6, with TRBD1 matching over 8 bases. The CDR3 consists of 15 residues. The germline CDR1 and CDR2 sequences are LNHNV and YYDKDF (reference sequence). V lost 6 bases, J lost 5 bases, and 6 bases stayed unmatched. The CDR3 DNA is TGTGCCACCAGAATCGACAGGGGCGATAATTCACCCCTCCACTTT. Its translation: CATRIDRGDNSPLHF.

This clonotype has more than one count but fewer than ten. One end of the junction varies from germline; a read error may be responsible. V usage is TRBV2 and J usage is TRBJ2-4; 7 nucleotides align to TRBD2. This CDR3 is 13 amino acids long. Germline lookup yields CDR1 SNHLY and CDR2 FYNNEI. DNA of the CDR3: TGTGCCAGCCTCCCCGGGGGGAAAACCATTCAGTACTTC. It codes for CASLPGGKTIQYF.

This clonotype was seen repeatedly, ten times or more. The chain combines TRBV29-1 with TRBJ2-5, with 7 bases matching TRBD1. Trimming took 7 bases from V and 5 from J; bases not matched to a gene: 13. From germline, CDR1 is SQVTM and CDR2 ANQGSEA. The CDR3 has 14 residues. In DNA form, the CDR3 reads TGCAGCGCTGACCGCCCGGGACAGAGGGAGACCCAGTACTTC. Translated, it gives CSADRPGQRETQYF.

Turning to this clonotype: A far larger clone is one nucleotide away, so this likely arose from a read error. The chain combines TRBV11-2 with TRBJ1-1; TRBD1 matches at 9 bases. This CDR3 spans 16 amino acids. The J segment lost 6 bases and the V segment lost 4 bases, leaving 12 bases of the junction unmatched. CDR1 is SGHAT and CDR2 is FQNNGV in the germline V gene. CDR3 nucleotides: TGTGCCAGCAGCTCTAAGTGGTCTACAGGGGGCTCTGAAGCTTTCTTT. This translates into CASSSKWSTGGSEAFF.

There are many counts of this clonotype. V and J are TRBV20-1 and TRBJ2-3; TRBD2 might be the D (5 bases). Germline V CDR1 and CDR2: DFQATT, SNEGSKA (reference sequence). The CDR3 sequence is 15 residues long. The V and J ends lost 3 bases and 2 bases respectively, with 15 bases between them. The CDR3 is CSARTLTGNTDTQYF. In DNA, the CDR3 is TGCAGTGCTAGGACCCTGACGGGAAACACAGATACGCAGTATTTT.

Only one count was recorded for this clonotype. The CDR3 DNA reads TGCGCCAGCAGCTTGGATGGGACAGGGGGCTATGGCTACACCTTC. This translates into CASSLDGTGGYGYTF. The genes are TRBV5-1 and TRBJ1-2, with 11 bases fitting TRBD1. This CDR3 has 15 amino acids. With V trimmed by 0 bases and J by 4 bases, 2 bases remained unmatched. Germline-derived CDR1 and CDR2 are SGHRS and YFSETQ.

Many counts were recorded for this clonotype. This chain joins TRBV28 and TRBJ2-6; D could derive from TRBD1 or TRBD2 (6 bases each). The V and J ends lost 5 bases and 0 bases respectively, with 11 bases between them. The CDR3 has 16 amino acids. Germline V gene data show CDR1 as MDHEN and CDR2 as SYDVKM. CDR3 sequence: CASSKGGYSGANVLTF. CDR3 bases: TGTGCCAGCAGTAAGGGGGGATACTCTGGGGCCAACGTCCTGACTTTC.

This clonotype was seen at least ten times. The rearrangement links TRBV5-1 to TRBJ2-1, with 9 bases that match TRBD2. V shed 3 bases, J shed 6 bases, and the junction held 1 base outside the gene matches. CDR1 is SGHRS and CDR2 is YFSETQ in the germline V gene. There are 13 residues in the CDR3. The CDR3 here is CASSSAGGNEQFF. In DNA, the CDR3 is TGCGCCAGCAGCTCAGCGGGAGGCAATGAGCAGTTCTTC. The complete variable domain, with remaining parts taken from reference TRBV5-1 and TRBJ2-1, reads KAGVTQTPRYLIKTRGQQVTLSCSPISGHRSVSWYQQTPGQGLQFLFEYFSETQRNKGNFPGRFSGRQFSNSRSEMNVSTLELGDSALYLCASSSAGGNEQFFGPGTRLTVL.

The table lists this clonotype with a few counts. The chain has TRBV13 and TRBJ2-7; D call uncertain. Germline V gives CDR1 PRHDT, CDR2 FYEKMQ (reference sequence). The CDR3 sequence is 14 residues long. V gave up 5 bases and J gave up 2 bases, with 13 bases separating them. The CDR3 region is CASSPSFPTYEQYF. CDR3 DNA sequence: TGTGCCAGCAGCCCTAGTTTTCCAACCTACGAGCAGTACTTC.

In this sample, this clonotype turned up a few times. The chain uses TRBV7-9 and TRBJ2-1; D remains unclear. Germline CDR1 is SEHNR and CDR2 is FQNEAQ (reference sequence). Trimming pared 5 bases from V and 1 base from J, leaving 9 bases between. The CDR3 is 14 residues long. This CDR3 reads CASSPNTSYNEQFF. DNA of the CDR3: TGTGCCAGCAGCCCAAATACGTCCTACAATGAGCAGTTCTTC.

With respect to this clonotype: A much bigger clone sits one base away, suggesting this may be a read error. Lacking the conserved final phenylalanine or tryptophan, this CDR3 likely reflects a read error. The chain recombines TRBV28 with TRBJ2-7; 11 nucleotides align to TRBD1. CDR1 is MDHEN, CDR2 SYDVKM, per germline. The junction had 8 bases not matched to a gene; V was cut back by 5 bases and J by 2 bases. CDR3 length: 16 amino acids. CDR3 region: CASSTPGQGAAYEQYS. CDR3 DNA: TGTGCCAGCAGTACACCCGGACAGGGGGCGGCCTACGAGCAGTACTCC.

This clonotype was observed at least ten times. The J gene is TRBJ2-3, the V gene TRBV20-1, with TRBD2 matching over 8 bases. The CDR3 is 13 residues long. The germline CDR1 and CDR2 sequences are DFQATT and SNEGSKA (reference sequence). Trimming cost V 5 bases and J 5 bases; bases outside gene matches: 6. CDR3 residues: CSAFHLAGDTQYF. DNA of the CDR3: TGCAGTGCTTTTCACCTAGCGGGAGATACGCAGTATTTT.

This clonotype was counted at least ten times. The rearrangement joins TRBV20-1 to TRBJ2-7, with 8 bases identical to TRBD2. Trimming at V came to 3 bases and at J to 2 bases, leaving 6 bases not matched to a gene. CDR1 is DFQATT, CDR2 SNEGSKA, per germline (reference sequence). The length of the CDR3 is 14 residues. The CDR3 DNA follows: TGCAGTGCTAGCGAAAGCGGGAGAGCCTACGAGCAGTACTTC. This sequence encodes CSASESGRAYEQYF.

This clonotype was counted many times. The rearrangement joins TRBV24-1 to TRBJ2-3; D may be TRBD2 (6 bases). Germline V CDR1 and CDR2: KGHDR, SFDVKD. The CDR3 has 15 residues. V was cut by 6 bases and J by 5 bases, with 17 bases left in between. The CDR3 nucleotides are TGTGCCACCAGTACGGTTGCAGGCGGGGAAGATACGCAGTATTTT. Translation gives CATSTVAGGEDTQYF.

This clonotype has a count of ten or more. This chain joins TRBV5-1 and TRBJ1-2, with D perhaps matching TRBD1 (6 bases). CDR3 length equals 17 residues. The ends were cut back, 4 bases at V and 4 bases at J, with 23 bases in the middle. Germline V gene lookup returns CDR1 SGHRS and CDR2 YFSETQ. DNA for the CDR3: TGCGCCAGCAGCCCGGACCCTCTACAGGGATTTGGCTATGGCTACACCTTC. The encoded protein is CASSPDPLQGFGYGYTF.

This clonotype was detected ten times or more. This sequence joins TRBV7-2 and TRBJ2-5; D ambiguous. The CDR3 runs 14 residues. V was pared by 1 base and J by 6 bases, with 12 bases between. Germline lookup yields CDR1 SGHTA and CDR2 FQGNSA. The DNA for the CDR3 is TGTGCCAGCAGCTTAGGGGCTAGTATAAAGACCCAGTACTTC. As protein: CASSLGASIKTQYF.

Many counts were recorded for this clonotype. The chain couples TRBV10-3 to TRBJ2-5; 10 nucleotides align to TRBD1. CDR3 length: 13 residues. Germline assignment: CDR1 ENHRY and CDR2 SYGVKD. Germline trimming cut 4 bases from V and 4 bases from J; bases unmatched to any gene: 0. CDR3 sequence reads: CAISGTGGETQYF. DNA for the CDR3: TGTGCCATCAGTGGGACAGGGGGAGAGACCCAGTACTTC.

This clonotype has a count of ten or more. V and J are TRBV7-8 and TRBJ1-2; no definite D call. Trimming removed 3 bases from V and 8 bases from J, with 16 bases in between. CDR1 is SGHVS, CDR2 FQNEAQ, per germline. The CDR3 is made up of 14 amino acids. The CDR3 sequence is CASSFLLGGEGYTF. CDR3 in DNA: TGTGCCAGCAGCTTCCTCCTCGGTGGAGAAGGCTACACCTTC.

This clonotype showed up many times. As DNA, the CDR3 is TGTGCCAGCATCCGAGCTAGCGCTAATGAGCAGTTCTTC. Translation: CASIRASANEQFF. This chain joins TRBV28 and TRBJ2-1; D might be TRBD2 (6 bases). This CDR3 contains 13 residues. V lost 7 bases and J 7 bases, leaving 14 bases between the germline ends. Germline values: CDR1 MDHEN, CDR2 SYDVKM.